This T cell receptor beta chain was obtained from a study of post-analysis software for immune sequencing data. At the level of the study: Some patients lacked subtype; others had relapsing-remitting, secondary progressive or progressive-relapsing disease.

Unique molecular identifiers were present in the TCR beta cDNA libraries. Some 500,000 cDNA molecules were obtained per 1 to 10 million input T cells. TCRdb used MiXCR to reprocess the PCR reads, holding one entry per CDR3 protein. The sample carries 400,000 to 500,000 distinct CDR3 sequences, 30% to 45% recorded once. Germline assignment: CDR1 LGHDT and CDR2 YNNKEL (reference sequence). The CDR3 covers 14 residues. V gave up 3 bases and J gave up 5 bases; unmatched junction bases: 4. In the case of this clonotype: The antigen is not known.

Study-level results: Versus controls, multiple sclerosis patients showed significantly lower diversity (normalized Chao1). Five or six TRBV segments were more frequent in patients than controls; TRBV5-6, TRBV5-1 and TRBV20-1 belonged to this group.

Source material: blood. The rearrangement joins TRBV3-1 to TRBJ2-7; TRBD2 matches 10 bases. The source of this sequence is a girl aged 2 to 10 with multiple sclerosis. The chain's CDR3 is CASSQGLAWDEQYF. The CDR3 region has the DNA TGTGCCAGCAGCCAGGGACTAGCGTGGGACGAGCAGTACTTC.